Here is one T cell receptor beta chain with its context. Antigen: not known. This CDR3 is built from 16 residues. In germline, CDR1 is MGHRA, CDR2 YSYEKL. The V gene end was trimmed by 3 bases and the J gene end by 2 bases; junction bases not matched to a gene: 3. This PCR relied on a set of 60 Vbeta primers and 13 Jbeta primers. Clones were read by immunoSEQ multiplex PCR, and TCRdb kept only the in-frame ones, dropping some. The sample lists approximately 160,000 clones; approximately 80% were seen once. These data belong to a study of cytomegalovirus exposure and HLA in healthy donors. Study-level results: An observed cluster of highly shared sequence variants was recorded as a likely sequencing artifact.

Sequenced sample: PBMCs. This clonotype was sampled from a woman in her 40s in good health and CMV-seropositive. This chain joins TRBV4-1 and TRBJ2-3, with 12 nucleotides matching TRBD2. CDR3 sequence: CASSQTSGRLTDTQYF. The CDR3 DNA reads TGCGCCAGCAGCCAGACTAGCGGGAGACTCACAGATACGCAGTATTTT.